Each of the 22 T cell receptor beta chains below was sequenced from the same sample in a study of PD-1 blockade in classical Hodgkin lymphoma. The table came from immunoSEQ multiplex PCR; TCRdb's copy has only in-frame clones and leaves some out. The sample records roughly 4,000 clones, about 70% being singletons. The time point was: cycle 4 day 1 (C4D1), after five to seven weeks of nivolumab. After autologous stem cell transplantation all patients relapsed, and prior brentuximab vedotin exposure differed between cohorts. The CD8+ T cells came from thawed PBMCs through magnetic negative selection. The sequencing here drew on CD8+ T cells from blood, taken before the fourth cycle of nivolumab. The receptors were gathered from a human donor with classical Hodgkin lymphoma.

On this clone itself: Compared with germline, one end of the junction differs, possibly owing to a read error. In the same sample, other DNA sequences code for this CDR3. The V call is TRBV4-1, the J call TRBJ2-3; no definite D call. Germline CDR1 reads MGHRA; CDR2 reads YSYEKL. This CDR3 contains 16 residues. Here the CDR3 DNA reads TGTGCCAGCAGCCAAGTGTGGGCCGCCCCTCCAGATACGCAGTATTTT. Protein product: CASSQVWAAPPDTQYF.

For the CDR3, the DNA is TGTGCTAGTGGTGGGGCTAGCGGGGGTTACAATGAGCAGTTCTTC. Translated: CASGGASGGYNEQFF. The chain is built from TRBV12-5 and TRBJ2-1; TRBD2 matches 10 bases. The germline gives CDR1 LGHNT, CDR2 FRNRAP. CDR3 length: 15 amino acids. With V trimmed by 5 bases and J by 4 bases, 5 bases remained unmatched.

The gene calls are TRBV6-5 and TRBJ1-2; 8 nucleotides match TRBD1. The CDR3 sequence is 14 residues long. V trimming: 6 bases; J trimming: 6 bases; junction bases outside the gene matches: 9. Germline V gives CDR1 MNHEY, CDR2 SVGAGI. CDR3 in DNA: TGTGCCAGCAGATGGTCAGGGGGCGTCAATGGCTACACCTTC. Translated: CASRWSGGVNGYTF.

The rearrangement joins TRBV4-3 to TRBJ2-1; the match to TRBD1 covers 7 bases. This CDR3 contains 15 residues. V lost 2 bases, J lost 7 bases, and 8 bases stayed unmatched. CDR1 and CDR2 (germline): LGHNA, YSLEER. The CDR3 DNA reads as TGCGCCAGCAGCCAATACAGGGACAGATCAAATGAGCAGTTCTTC. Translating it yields CASSQYRDRSNEQFF.

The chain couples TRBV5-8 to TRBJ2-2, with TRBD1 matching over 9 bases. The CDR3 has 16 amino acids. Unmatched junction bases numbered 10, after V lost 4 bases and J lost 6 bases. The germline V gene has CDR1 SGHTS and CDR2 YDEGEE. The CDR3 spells CASSHQDRGLAGELFF. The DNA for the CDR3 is TGTGCCAGCAGCCACCAGGACAGGGGCCTTGCCGGGGAGCTGTTTTTT.

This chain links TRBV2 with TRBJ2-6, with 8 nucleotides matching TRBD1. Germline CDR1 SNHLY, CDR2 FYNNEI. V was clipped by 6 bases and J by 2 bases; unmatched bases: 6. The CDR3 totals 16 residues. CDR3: CASSRDRLTGANVLTF. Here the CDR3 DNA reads TGTGCCAGCAGCCGGGACAGGTTGACTGGGGCCAACGTCCTGACTTTC.

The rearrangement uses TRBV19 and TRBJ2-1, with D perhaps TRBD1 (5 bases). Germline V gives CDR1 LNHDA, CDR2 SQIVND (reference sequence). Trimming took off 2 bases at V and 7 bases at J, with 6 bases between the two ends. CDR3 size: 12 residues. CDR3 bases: TGTGCCAGTAGTATACAGGGAAATGAGCAGTTCTTC. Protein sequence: CASSIQGNEQFF.

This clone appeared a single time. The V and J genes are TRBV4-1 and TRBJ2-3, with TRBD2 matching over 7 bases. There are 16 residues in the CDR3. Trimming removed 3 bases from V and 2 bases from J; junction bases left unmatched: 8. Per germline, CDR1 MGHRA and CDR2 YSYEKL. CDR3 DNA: TGCGCCAGCAGCCATGCGAGCGGGGTGCTCACAGATACGCAGTATTTT. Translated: CASSHASGVLTDTQYF.

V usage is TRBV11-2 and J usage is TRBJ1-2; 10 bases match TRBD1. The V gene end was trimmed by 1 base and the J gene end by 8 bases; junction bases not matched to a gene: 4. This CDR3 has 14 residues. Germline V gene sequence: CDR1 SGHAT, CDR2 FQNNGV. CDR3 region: CASSLARTGGGYTF. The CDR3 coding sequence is TGTGCCAGCAGCTTAGCCCGGACAGGGGGAGGCTACACCTTC.

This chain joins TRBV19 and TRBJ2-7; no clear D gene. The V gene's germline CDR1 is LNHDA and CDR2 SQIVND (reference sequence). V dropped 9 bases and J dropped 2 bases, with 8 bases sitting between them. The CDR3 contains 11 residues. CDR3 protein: CASGETYEQYF. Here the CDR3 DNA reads TGTGCCAGCGGCGAGACCTACGAGCAGTACTTC.

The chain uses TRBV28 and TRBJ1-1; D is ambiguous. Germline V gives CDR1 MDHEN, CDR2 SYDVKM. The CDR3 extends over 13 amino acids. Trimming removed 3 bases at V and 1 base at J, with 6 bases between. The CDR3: CASSFTENTEAFF. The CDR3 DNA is TGTGCCAGCAGTTTTACCGAGAACACTGAAGCTTTCTTT.

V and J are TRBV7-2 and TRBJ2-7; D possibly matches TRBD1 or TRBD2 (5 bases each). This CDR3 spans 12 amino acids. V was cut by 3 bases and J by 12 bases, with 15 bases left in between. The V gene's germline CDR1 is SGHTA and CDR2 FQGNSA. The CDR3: CASSFYRDPPYF. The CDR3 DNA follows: TGTGCCAGCAGCTTTTACCGGGACCCTCCGTACTTC.

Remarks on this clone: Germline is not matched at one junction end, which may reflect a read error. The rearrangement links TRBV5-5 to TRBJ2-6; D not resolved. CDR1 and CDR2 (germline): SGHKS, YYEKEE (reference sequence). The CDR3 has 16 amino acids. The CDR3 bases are TGCGCCAGCAGCCAAGGTGGTATCTCTGGGGCCAACGTCCTGACTTTC. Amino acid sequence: CASSQGGISGANVLTF.

The CDR3 DNA reads as TGTGCCAGCAGCCAAGTGTGGGCCGCCCCTCCAGATACGCAGTATTTT. Translating gives CASSQVWAAPPDTQYF. The rearrangement uses TRBV11-2 and TRBJ2-3; the D is unclear. This CDR3 has 16 amino acids. The germline gives CDR1 SGHAT, CDR2 FQNNGV. V lost 5 bases to trimming and J lost 4 bases, with 19 bases between them.

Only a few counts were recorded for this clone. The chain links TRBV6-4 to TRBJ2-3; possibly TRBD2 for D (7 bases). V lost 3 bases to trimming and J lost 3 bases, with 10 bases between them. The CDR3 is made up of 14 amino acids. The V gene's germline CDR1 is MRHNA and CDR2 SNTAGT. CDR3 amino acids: CASSEAGATDTQYF. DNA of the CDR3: TGTGCCAGCAGTGAGGCGGGGGCGACAGATACGCAGTATTTT.

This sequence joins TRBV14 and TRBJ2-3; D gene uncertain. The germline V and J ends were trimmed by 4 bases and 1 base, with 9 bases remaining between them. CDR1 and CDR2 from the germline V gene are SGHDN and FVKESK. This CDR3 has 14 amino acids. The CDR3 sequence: CASSRAAGTDTQYF. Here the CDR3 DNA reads TGTGCCAGCAGCCGGGCGGCAGGCACAGATACGCAGTATTTT. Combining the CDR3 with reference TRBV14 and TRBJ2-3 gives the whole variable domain EAGVTQFPSHSVIEKGQTVTLRCDPISGHDNLYWYRRVMGKEIKFLLHFVKESKQDESGMPNNRFLAERTGGTYSTLKVQPAELEDSGVYFCASSRAAGTDTQYFGPGTRLTVL.

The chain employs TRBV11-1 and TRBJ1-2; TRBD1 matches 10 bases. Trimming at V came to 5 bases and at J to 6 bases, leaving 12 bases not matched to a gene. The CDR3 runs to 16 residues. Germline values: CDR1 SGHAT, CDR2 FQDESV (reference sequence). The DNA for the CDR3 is TGTGCCAGCAGCCAAGGACCCGGGACAGGGGTCGATGGCTACACCTTC. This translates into CASSQGPGTGVDGYTF.

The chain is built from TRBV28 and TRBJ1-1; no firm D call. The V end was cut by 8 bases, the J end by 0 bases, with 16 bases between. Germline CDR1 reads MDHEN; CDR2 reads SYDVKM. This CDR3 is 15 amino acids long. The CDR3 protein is CASLTRLRVNTEAFF. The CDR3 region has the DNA TGTGCCAGCCTTACCCGACTGCGAGTGAACACTGAAGCTTTCTTT.

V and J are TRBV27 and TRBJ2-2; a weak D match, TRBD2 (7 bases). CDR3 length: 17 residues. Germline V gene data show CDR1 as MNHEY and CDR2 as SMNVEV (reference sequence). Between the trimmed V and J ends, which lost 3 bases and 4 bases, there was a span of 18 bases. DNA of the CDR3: TGTGCCAGCAGTTTCCTAGGGGGGGCCGTGGGCACCGGGGAGCTGTTTTTT. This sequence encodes CASSFLGGAVGTGELFF.

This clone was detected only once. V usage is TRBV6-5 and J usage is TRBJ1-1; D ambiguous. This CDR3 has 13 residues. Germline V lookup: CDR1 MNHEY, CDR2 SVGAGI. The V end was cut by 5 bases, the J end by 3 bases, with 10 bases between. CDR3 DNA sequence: TGTGCCAGCAGTGAATCGCGGTACACTGAAGCTTTCTTT. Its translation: CASSESRYTEAFF.

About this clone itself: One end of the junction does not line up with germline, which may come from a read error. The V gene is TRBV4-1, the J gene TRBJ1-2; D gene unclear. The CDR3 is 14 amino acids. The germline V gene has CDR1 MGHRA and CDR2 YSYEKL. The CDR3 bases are TGTGCCAGCAGCCCAGCCGGTGGGAGGGATGGCTACACCTTC. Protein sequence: CASSPAGGRDGYTF.

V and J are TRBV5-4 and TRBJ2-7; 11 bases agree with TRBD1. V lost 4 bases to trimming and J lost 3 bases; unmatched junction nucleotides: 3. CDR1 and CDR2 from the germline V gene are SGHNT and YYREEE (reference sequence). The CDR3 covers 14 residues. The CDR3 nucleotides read TGTGCCAGCAGCGCCGGGACAGGGGGCTACGAGCAGTACTTC. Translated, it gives CASSAGTGGYEQYF. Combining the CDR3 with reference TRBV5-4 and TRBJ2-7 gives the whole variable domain ETGVTQSPTHLIKTRGQQVTLRCSSQSGHNTVSWYQQALGQGPQFIFQYYREEENGRGNFPPRFSGLQFPNYSSELNVNALELDDSALYLCASSAGTGGYEQYFGPGTRLTVT.